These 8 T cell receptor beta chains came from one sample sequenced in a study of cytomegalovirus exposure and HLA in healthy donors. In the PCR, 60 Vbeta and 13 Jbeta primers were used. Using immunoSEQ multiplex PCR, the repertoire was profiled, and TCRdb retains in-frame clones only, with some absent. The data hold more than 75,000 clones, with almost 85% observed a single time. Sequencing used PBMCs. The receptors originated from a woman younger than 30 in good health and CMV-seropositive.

CDR3 bases: TGTGCCAGCAGCGCCTTGCCCTCTAGCGAGGGGATTTCAGATACGCAGTATTTT. It specifies CASSALPSSEGISDTQYF. The chain uses TRBV13 and TRBJ2-3; weak D call: TRBD2 (6 bases). CDR1 and CDR2 from the germline V gene are PRHDT and FYEKMQ (reference sequence). V shed 5 bases and J shed 4 bases, with 25 bases lying between them. This CDR3 spans 18 amino acids.

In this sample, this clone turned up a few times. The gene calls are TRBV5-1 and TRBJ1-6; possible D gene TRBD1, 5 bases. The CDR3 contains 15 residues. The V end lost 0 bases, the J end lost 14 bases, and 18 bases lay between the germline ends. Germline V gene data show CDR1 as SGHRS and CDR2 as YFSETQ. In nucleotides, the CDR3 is TGCGCCAGCAGCTTGGGACAGTCAACAGCGACGGCCCTCCACTTT. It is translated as CASSLGQSTATALHF.

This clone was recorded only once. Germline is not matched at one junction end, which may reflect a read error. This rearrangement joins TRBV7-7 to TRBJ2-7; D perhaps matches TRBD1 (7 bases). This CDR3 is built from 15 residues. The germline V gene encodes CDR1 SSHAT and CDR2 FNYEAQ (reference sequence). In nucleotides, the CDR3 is TGTGCTAGCAGCTTAGGCGGGGACAGCTCCTACGAGCAGTACTTC. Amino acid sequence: CASSLGGDSSYEQYF.

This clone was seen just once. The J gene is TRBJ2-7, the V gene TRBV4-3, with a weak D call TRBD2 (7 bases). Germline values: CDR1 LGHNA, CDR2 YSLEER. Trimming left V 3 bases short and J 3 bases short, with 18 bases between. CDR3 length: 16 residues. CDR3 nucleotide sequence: TGCGCCAGCAGCCACCGTTGGGAGGGGGGGGACTACGAGCAGTACTTC. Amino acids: CASSHRWEGGDYEQYF.

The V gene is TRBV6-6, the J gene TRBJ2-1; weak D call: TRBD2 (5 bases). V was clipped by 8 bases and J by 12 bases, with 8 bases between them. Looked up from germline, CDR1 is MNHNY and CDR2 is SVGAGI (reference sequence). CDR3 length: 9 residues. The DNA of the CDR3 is TGTGCCAGCGGAGGCGTGCAGTTCTTC. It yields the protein CASGGVQFF.

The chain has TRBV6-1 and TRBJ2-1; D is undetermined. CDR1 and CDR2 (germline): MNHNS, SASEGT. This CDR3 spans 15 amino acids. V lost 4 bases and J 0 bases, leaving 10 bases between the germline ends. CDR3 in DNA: TGTGCCAGCAGTGTTCTGCTGAGCTCCTACAATGAGCAGTTCTTC. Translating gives CASSVLLSSYNEQFF.

The CDR3 DNA is TGTGCCAGCAGACCCGCCGGGACAGGGAAGTCATTACTCCACTTT. Amino acid sequence: CASRPAGTGKSLLHF. This rearrangement joins TRBV6-5 to TRBJ1-6, with 9 positions matching TRBD1. This CDR3 has 15 residues. Trimming took 6 bases from V and 16 from J; bases not matched to a gene: 16. Germline V gene sequence: CDR1 MNHEY, CDR2 SVGAGI.

The CDR3: CASSENRGLGYTF. CDR3 sequence (DNA): TGTGCCAGCAGTGAAAACAGGGGGCTTGGCTACACCTTC. The rearrangement joins TRBV6-1 to TRBJ1-2; 9 bases are a match to TRBD1. The V gene's germline CDR1 is MNHNS and CDR2 SASEGT. The CDR3 covers 13 residues. V was clipped by 2 bases and J by 7 bases; unmatched bases: 2.